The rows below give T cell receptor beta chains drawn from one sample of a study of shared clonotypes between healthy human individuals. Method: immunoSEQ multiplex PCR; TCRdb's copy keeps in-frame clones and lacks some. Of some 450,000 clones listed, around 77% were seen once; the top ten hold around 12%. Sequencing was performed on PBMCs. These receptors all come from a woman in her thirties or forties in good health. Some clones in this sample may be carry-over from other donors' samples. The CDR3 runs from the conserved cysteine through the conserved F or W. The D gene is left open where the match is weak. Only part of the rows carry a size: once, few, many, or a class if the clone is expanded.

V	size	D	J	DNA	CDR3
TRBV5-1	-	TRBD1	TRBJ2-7	TGCGCCAGCAGCTTGAGTGGGACAGGGGGCTTCTCCTACGAGCAGTACTTC	CASSLSGTGGFSYEQYF
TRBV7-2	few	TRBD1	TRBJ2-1	TGTGCCAGCAGCACCGGGACAGGGAAGCCCAATGAGCAGTTCTTC	CASSTGTGKPNEQFF
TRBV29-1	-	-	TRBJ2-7	TGCAGCGTTGACGATTCTGCAGGAGGCTACGAGCAGTACTTC	CSVDDSAGGYEQYF
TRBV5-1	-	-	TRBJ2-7	TGCGCCAGCAGCTTGGAGCCATCCGGCGAGCAGTACTTC	CASSLEPSGEQYF
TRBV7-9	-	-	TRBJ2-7	TGTGCCAGCAGCTTAGGGGCTAGCGACTACGAGCAGTACTTC	CASSLGASDYEQYF
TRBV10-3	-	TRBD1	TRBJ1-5	TGTGCCATCAGCGGTACAGGGGGCGGGGGTCAGCCCCAGCATTTT	CAISGTGGGGQPQHF
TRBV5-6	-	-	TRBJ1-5	TGTGCCAGCAGCTTGGCCAGGGGTCAGCCCCAGCATTTT	CASSLARGQPQHF
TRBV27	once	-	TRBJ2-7	TGTGCCAGCAGTTTATCGATTCCCTACGAGCAGTACTTC	CASSLSIPYEQYF
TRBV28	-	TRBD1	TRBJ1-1	TGTGCCAGCAGTGACAGGGGGGCTAAGGGGAAAGCTTTCTTT	CASSDRGAKGKAFF
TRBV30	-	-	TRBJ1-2	TGTGCCTGGAGTTTAGGTCCAACGGCTGGCTACACCTTC	CAWSLGPTAGYTF
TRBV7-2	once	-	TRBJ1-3	TGTGCCAGCAGCTTGCTGGGGAGTGGAAACACCATATATTTT	CASSLLGSGNTIYF
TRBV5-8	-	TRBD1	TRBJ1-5	TGTGCCAGCAGAACAGGGGAGAGATTTGGTCAGCCCCAGCATTTT	CASRTGERFGQPQHF
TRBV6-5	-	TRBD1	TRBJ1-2	TGTGCCAGCAGATGGCCCGGAACAGGGGTCGGCTACACCTTC	CASRWPGTGVGYTF
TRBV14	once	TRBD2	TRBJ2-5	TGTGCCAGCAGCCAAGGGTGGCCAGCGGGAGGGCCCTCGCGGGAGACCCAGTACTTC	CASSQGWPAGGPSRETQYF
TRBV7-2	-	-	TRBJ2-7	TGTGCCAGCAGTCACGGACTACGTGGTGAGGAGCAGTACTTC	CASSHGLRGEEQYF
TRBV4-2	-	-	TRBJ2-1	TGTGCCAGCAGCCAAAGCGGGTGGTTCAATGAGCAGTTCTTC	CASSQSGWFNEQFF
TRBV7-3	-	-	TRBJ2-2	TGTGCCAGCAGCCCGGATCTGTGGGCCACCGGGGAGCTGTTTTTT	CASSPDLWATGELFF
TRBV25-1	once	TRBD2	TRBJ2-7	TGTGCCAGCAGTGAAGGGGCTAGCGGGATTGTTTTTTCGCGGGAGCAGTACTTC	CASSEGASGIVFSREQYF
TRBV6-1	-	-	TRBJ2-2	TGTGCCAGCAGTAAAGGGAGTACCGGGGAGCTGTTTTTT	CASSKGSTGELFF
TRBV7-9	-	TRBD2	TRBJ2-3	TGTGCCAGCAGCCGGACTAGCGGCACAGATACGCAGTATTTT	CASSRTSGTDTQYF
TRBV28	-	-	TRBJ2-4	TGTGCCAGCAGTTTATCTGGCGGACTAGCCAAAAACATTCAGTACTTC	CASSLSGGLAKNIQYF
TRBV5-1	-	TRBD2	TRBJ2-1	TGCGCCAGCAGCTGGTCTAGCGGGAGGGCCTTTGAGCAGTTCTTC	CASSWSSGRAFEQFF
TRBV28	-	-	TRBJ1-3	TGTGCCAGCAGTTTAGTCGGGACAATACTCTCTGGAAACACCATATATTTT	CASSLVGTILSGNTIYF
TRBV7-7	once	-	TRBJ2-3	TGTGCCAGCAGCCCGACATCCACAGATACGCAGTATTTT	CASSPTSTDTQYF
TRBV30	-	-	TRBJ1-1	TGTGCCTGGGGGAAGGATGTCGGGGTGAACACTGAAGCTTTCTTT	CAWGKDVGVNTEAFF
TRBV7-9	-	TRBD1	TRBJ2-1	TGTGCCAGCAACATGACAGGGGGCAATGAGCAGTTCTTC	CASNMTGGNEQFF
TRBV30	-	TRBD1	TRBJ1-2	TGTGCCTGCAGCTGGGACAGGGTTTTTTATGGCTACACCTTC	CACSWDRVFYGYTF
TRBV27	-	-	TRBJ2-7	TGTGCCAGCAGTTTATCGACGGTCGGGCCCTACGAGCAGTACTTC	CASSLSTVGPYEQYF
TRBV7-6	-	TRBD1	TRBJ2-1	TGTGCCAGCAGCTTATCACAGGGGGCCTACAATGAGCAGTTCTTC	CASSLSQGAYNEQFF
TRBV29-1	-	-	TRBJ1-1	TGCAGCGTTGGGGGAGATACGAACACTGAAGCTTTCTTT	CSVGGDTNTEAFF
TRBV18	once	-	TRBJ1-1	TGTGCCAGCTCACGCGGGGAAACTGAAGCTTTCTTT	CASSRGETEAFF
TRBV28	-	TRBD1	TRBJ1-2	TGTGCCAGCAGTGGCAGGGGACAGCTCCCTAACTATGGCTACACCTTC	CASSGRGQLPNYGYTF
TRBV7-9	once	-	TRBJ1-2	TGTGCCAGCAGCCCTAGCGCGGCGGACTCTGGGGGCTACACCTTC	CASSPSAADSGGYTF
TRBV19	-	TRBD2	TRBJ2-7	TGTGCCAGTAGTAGTAAGGCTAGCGGGATACACGAGCAGTACTTC	CASSSKASGIHEQYF
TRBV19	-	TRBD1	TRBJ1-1	TGTGCCAGTACCCTGGGACAGGGGGACACTGAAGCTTTCTTT	CASTLGQGDTEAFF
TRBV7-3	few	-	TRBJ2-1	TGTGCCAGCAGCTTAAGTTTTAAGGGTGAGCAGTTCTTC	CASSLSFKGEQFF
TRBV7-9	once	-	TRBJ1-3	TGTGCCAGCAGCCACGGCCCTTCTGGAAACACCATATATTTT	CASSHGPSGNTIYF
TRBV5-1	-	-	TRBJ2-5	TGCGCCAGCAGCTTGGGAGGAAACCAAGAGACCCAGTACTTC	CASSLGGNQETQYF
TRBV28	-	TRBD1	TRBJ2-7	TGTGCCAGCAGTTTCGGGACAGGGGGCGCCTACGAGCAGTACTTC	CASSFGTGGAYEQYF
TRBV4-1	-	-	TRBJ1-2	TGCGCCAGCAGCCAAGGTCCGGGAGGCGGTAACTATGGCTACACCTTC	CASSQGPGGGNYGYTF
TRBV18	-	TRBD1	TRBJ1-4	TGTGCCAGCTCACCGTTGACAGGGAACGAAAAACTGTTTTTT	CASSPLTGNEKLFF
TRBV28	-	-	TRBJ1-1	TGTGCCAGCAGTCCGCCGACAGCCATGAACACTGAAGCTTTCTTT	CASSPPTAMNTEAFF
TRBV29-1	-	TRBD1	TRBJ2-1	TGCAGCGTTTTTTTTACAGGGGGACTCTCCTACAATGAGCAGTTCTTC	CSVFFTGGLSYNEQFF
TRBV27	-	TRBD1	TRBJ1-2	TGTGCCAGCAGTCGGGACAGGGGGCTTGGCTACACCTTC	CASSRDRGLGYTF
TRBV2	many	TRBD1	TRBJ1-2	TGTGCCAGCAGTGAAGTTCCCAGGGGGGACTATGGCTACACCTTC	CASSEVPRGDYGYTF
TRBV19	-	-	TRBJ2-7	TGTGCCAGTAGTATCTCGGCAGGGGTTCTCTACGAGCAGTACTTC	CASSISAGVLYEQYF
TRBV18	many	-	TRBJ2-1	TGTGCCAGCTCACCACCTGGAGTTTCCTACAATGAGCAGTTCTTC	CASSPPGVSYNEQFF
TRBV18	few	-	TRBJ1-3	TGTGCCAGCTCACCAGGGGACGGAAACACCATATATTTT	CASSPGDGNTIYF
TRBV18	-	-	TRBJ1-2	TGTGCCAGCTCACCCCGTACTTGGGTTGATGGCTACACCTTC	CASSPRTWVDGYTF
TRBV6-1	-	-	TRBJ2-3	TGTGCCAGCAGTGAAGGAGGGACCCACGGGGATACGCAGTATTTT	CASSEGGTHGDTQYF
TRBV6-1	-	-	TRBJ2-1	TGTGCCAGCAGTGTCTGGGGAATCTACAATGAGCAGTTCTTC	CASSVWGIYNEQFF
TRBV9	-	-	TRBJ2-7	TGTGCCAGCAGCGTAGAGGAGGGGGGCACCTACGAGCAGTACTTC	CASSVEEGGTYEQYF
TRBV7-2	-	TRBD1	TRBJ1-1	TGTGCCAGCAGCTTAGGTTTGGGCTCAGGGGGAACTTTCTTT	CASSLGLGSGGTFF
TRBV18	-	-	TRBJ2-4	TGTGCCAGCTCCCCGCCGGGAGGGGGCAACGCCAAAAACATTCAGTACTTC	CASSPPGGGNAKNIQYF